One sample yielded the 25 T cell receptor beta chains listed below, sequenced in a study of T cells in Graves' hyperthyroidism and ophthalmopathy. RNA transcripts served as the template for amplifying TCR beta CDR3 regions. The study used the HTBI primer set for a first-round RT-PCR of the TCR CDR3. TCRdb processed the multiplex PCR reads anew with MiXCR; each CDR3 protein has one entry. The sample records 330,000 or so distinct CDR3 sequences, approximately 18% being singletons. Material for sequencing was blood. All receptors derive from a man aged 50-60 years with Graves' ophthalmopathy.

Remarks on this clonotype: The junction shows a germline mismatch at one end, possibly a read error. The J gene is TRBJ2-1, the V gene TRBV14; 11 nucleotides agree with TRBD2. Germline CDR1 is SGHDN and CDR2 is FVKESK. The CDR3 loop spans 16 amino acids. CDR3 DNA sequence: TGTGCCAGCAGCCAAGTATTAGCGGGAGGGGACAATGAGCAGTCCTTC. Translating it yields CASSQVLAGGDNEQSF.

This clonotype was observed a handful of times. This rearrangement joins TRBV6-2 or TRBV6-3 to TRBJ1-1, with 10 positions matching TRBD1. Per germline, CDR1 MNHEY and CDR2 SVGEGT. CDR3 length equals 15 residues. V dropped 2 bases and J dropped 5; count of bases not matched to a gene: 5. CDR3 loop: CASSYPGQGRTEAFF. As DNA, the CDR3 is TGTGCCAGCAGTTACCCGGGACAGGGGCGGACTGAAGCTTTCTTT.

The CDR3 region has the DNA TGCGCCAGCAGCCAAGGGGAGGCGGCAGATACGCAGTATTTT. Amino acids: CASSQGEAADTQYF. This rearrangement joins TRBV4-1 to TRBJ2-3; D possibly corresponds to TRBD2 (6 bases). This CDR3 has 14 amino acids. The germline V gene has CDR1 MGHRA and CDR2 YSYEKL. V lost 1 base to trimming and J lost 4 bases, with 9 bases between them.

This clonotype was counted ten times or more. The chain combines TRBV20-1 with TRBJ1-1, with a weak D call TRBD1 (6 bases). CDR1 and CDR2 from the germline V gene are DFQATT and SNEGSKA (reference sequence). CDR3 length equals 12 residues. V was clipped by 6 bases and J by 2 bases, with 10 bases between them. The CDR3 loop reads CSARTDNTEAFF. DNA for the CDR3: TGCAGTGCCCGGACAGATAACACTGAAGCTTTCTTT.

This clonotype has ten or more counts. The chain carries TRBV9 and TRBJ2-1; TRBD2 matches 7 bases. V was clipped by 0 bases and J by 5 bases; unmatched bases: 5. Germline V CDR1 and CDR2: SGDLS, YYNGEE. This CDR3 is 15 amino acids long. The CDR3 region has the DNA TGTGCCAGCAGCGTAGCTTCTAGCGGAAACAATGAGCAGTTCTTC. It encodes CASSVASSGNNEQFF.

In nucleotides, the CDR3 is TGTGCCAGCAGCGCCCGGGACAACAATCAGCCCCAGCATTTT. Its translation: CASSARDNNQPQHF. The rearrangement joins TRBV7-6 to TRBJ1-5; a weak D match, TRBD1 (6 bases). The CDR3 runs 14 residues. V was pared by 5 bases and J by 3 bases, with 11 bases between. Germline-derived CDR1 and CDR2 are SGHVS and FNYEAQ.

In its sample, this clonotype was seen many times. V and J are TRBV20-1 and TRBJ2-3; 10 bases are shared with TRBD2. V was clipped by 7 bases and J by 4 bases; unmatched bases: 8. CDR3 size: 14 residues. Germline assignment: CDR1 DFQATT and CDR2 SNEGSKA (reference sequence). The CDR3, as DNA: TGCAGTGTCCGAGCGGGAGGGCGCGCAGATACGCAGTATTTT. Residues: CSVRAGGRADTQYF.

The rearrangement uses TRBV3-1 and TRBJ2-3; D is ambiguous. The length of the CDR3 is 13 residues. Germline V gene lookup returns CDR1 LGHDT and CDR2 YNNKEL (reference sequence). With 1 base removed from V and 6 bases from J, the gap between germline ends came to 8 bases. The CDR3 region has the DNA TGTGCCAGCAGCCAAGTACTTGTGGATACGCAGTATTTT. It translates to CASSQVLVDTQYF.

The chain is built from TRBV19 and TRBJ2-5; 9 nucleotides align to TRBD1. This CDR3 contains 13 residues. Germline trimming cut 4 bases from V and 4 bases from J; bases unmatched to any gene: 1. CDR1 and CDR2 from the germline V gene are LNHDA and SQIVND (reference sequence). This CDR3 reads CASSTTGGETQYF. DNA for the CDR3: TGTGCCAGTAGTACGACAGGGGGAGAGACCCAGTACTTC.

This clonotype was recorded only once. The chain is built from TRBV6-1 and TRBJ2-1; 7 bases agree with TRBD1. Germline CDR1 is MNHNS and CDR2 is SASEGT. The V gene end was trimmed by 6 bases and the J gene end by 4 bases; junction bases not matched to a gene: 9. This CDR3 contains 15 residues. Here the CDR3 DNA reads TGTGCCAGCAGCGCCCGAGGGGGCTCGTACAATGAGCAGTTCTTC. Amino acids: CASSARGGSYNEQFF.

The V gene is TRBV5-1, the J gene TRBJ2-3; no reliable D call. This CDR3 has 14 amino acids. Germline V gene data show CDR1 as SGHRS and CDR2 as YFSETQ. Trimming took off 5 bases at V and 2 bases at J, with 12 bases between the two ends. The CDR3 sequence is CASRGPIATDTQYF. In DNA, the CDR3 is TGCGCCAGCAGAGGACCAATAGCCACAGATACGCAGTATTTT.

This clonotype was observed many times. The rearrangement joins TRBV28 to TRBJ2-3; TRBD2 aligns across 15 bases. J lost 0 bases, V lost 3 bases, and 10 bases had no gene match. Germline V gene data show CDR1 as MDHEN and CDR2 as SYDVKM. The CDR3 totals 20 residues. The CDR3 loop reads CASSFGQGTSGRRSTDTQYF. The CDR3 nucleotides are TGTGCCAGCAGTTTCGGACAGGGGACTAGCGGGAGGCGAAGCACAGATACGCAGTATTTT.

V and J are TRBV5-1 and TRBJ2-5; 10 bases agree with TRBD2. V lost 1 base, J lost 1 base, and 7 bases stayed unmatched. CDR1 and CDR2 from the germline V gene are SGHRS and YFSETQ. This CDR3 comprises 17 residues. The CDR3: CASSLLPAGGPQETQYF. CDR3 coding DNA: TGCGCCAGCAGCTTGCTTCCAGCGGGAGGGCCCCAAGAGACCCAGTACTTC.

This clonotype has only a few counts. CDR3 in amino acids: CAALGVDTDTQYF. The DNA for the CDR3 is TGTGCCGCCTTAGGGGTAGACACAGATACGCAGTATTTT. V is TRBV10-3 and J is TRBJ2-3, with a tentative D call TRBD1 (5 bases). Germline V CDR1 and CDR2: ENHRY, SYGVKD. This CDR3 contains 13 residues. V was clipped by 11 bases and J by 2 bases, with 14 bases between them.

The chain employs TRBV6-1 and TRBJ2-1; no clear D. CDR1 is MNHNS and CDR2 is SASEGT in the germline V gene. The ends were cut back, 5 bases at V and 10 bases at J, with 15 bases in the middle. The CDR3 runs 13 residues. The CDR3: CASSQYYAGEQFF. The CDR3, as DNA: TGTGCCAGCAGTCAATACTACGCCGGGGAGCAGTTCTTC.

This chain joins TRBV5-1 and TRBJ2-3; D might be TRBD1 (6 bases). The CDR3 is 14 residues long. Trimming took 0 bases from V and 4 from J, leaving 9 bases between them. Germline V gene data show CDR1 as SGHRS and CDR2 as YFSETQ. The CDR3 nucleotides are TGCGCCAGCAGCTTGGGAAACAGGGCAGATACGCAGTATTTT. This translates into CASSLGNRADTQYF.

The chain has TRBV9 and TRBJ1-3; no clear D. Germline V lookup: CDR1 SGDLS, CDR2 YYNGEE. Deletions cut 3 bases from V and 8 bases from J, with 12 bases between. This CDR3 contains 13 residues. The CDR3 DNA sequence: TGTGCCAGCAGCGCGGGCCGGGTAGACACCATATATTTT. Protein product: CASSAGRVDTIYF. The full variable domain, with the rest looked up from reference TRBV9 and TRBJ1-3, is DSGVTQTPKHLITATGQRVTLRCSPRSGDLSVYWYQQSLDQGLQFLIQYYNGEERAKGNILERFSAQQFPDLHSELNLSSLELGDSALYFCASSAGRVDTIYFGEGSWLTVV.

The table lists this clonotype with many counts. The CDR3 DNA sequence: TGTGCCAGCAGGGACGCAGGAGCCAAAAACATTCAGTACTTC. Its translation is CASRDAGAKNIQYF. This chain joins TRBV11-2 and TRBJ2-4; D uncertain. V was cut by 6 bases and J by 0 bases, with 9 bases left in between. The CDR3 sequence is 14 residues long. Germline CDR1 reads SGHAT; CDR2 reads FQNNGV. Drawing the rest from reference TRBV11-2 and TRBJ2-4, the complete variable domain is EAGVAQSPRYKIIEKRQSVAFWCNPISGHATLYWYQQILGQGPKLLIQFQNNGVVDDSQLPKDRFSAERLKGVDSTLKIQPAKLEDSAVYLCASRDAGAKNIQYFGAGTRLSVL.

The chain joins TRBV20-1 to TRBJ1-1; D may be TRBD1 (5 bases). The CDR3 extends over 15 amino acids. Germline lookup yields CDR1 DFQATT and CDR2 SNEGSKA (reference sequence). V was cut by 0 bases and J by 8 bases, with 19 bases left in between. The CDR3: CSARDKKGPIQEAFF. The CDR3 nucleotides are TGCAGTGCTAGAGACAAGAAGGGGCCGATACAAGAAGCTTTCTTT.

The chain recombines TRBV24-1 with TRBJ1-1, with D possibly TRBD1 on 6 matching bases. The CDR3 is 13 residues long. Germline V gene sequence: CDR1 KGHDR, CDR2 SFDVKD. V shed 2 bases and J shed 7 bases, with 10 bases lying between them. For the CDR3, the DNA is TGTGCCACCAGTGATTCCGGACAGAATGAAGCTTTCTTT. This encodes CATSDSGQNEAFF.

This rearrangement joins TRBV7-3 to TRBJ2-7, with TRBD1 matching over 8 bases. Germline CDR1 is SGHTA and CDR2 is FQGTGA. The CDR3 extends over 14 amino acids. With 4 bases clipped from V and 4 bases from J, the junction kept 6 bases outside the gene matches. CDR3 DNA sequence: TGTGCCAGCAGCTCAGGACAGGGAGAATACGAGCAGTACTTC. Its translation is CASSSGQGEYEQYF.

This chain joins TRBV29-1 and TRBJ2-1, with D perhaps TRBD2 (7 bases). Germline V gene data show CDR1 as SQVTM and CDR2 as ANQGSEA. This CDR3 has 16 residues. V shed 3 bases and J shed 2 bases, with 17 bases lying between them. Here the CDR3 DNA reads TGCAGCGTTGAGGGCGGGGGCGGGGTGACCTACAATGAGCAGTTCTTC. This codes for CSVEGGGGVTYNEQFF.

The chain is built from TRBV11-3 and TRBJ2-1; 7 bases agree with TRBD2. The CDR3 is 15 residues long. V shed 2 bases, J shed 5 bases, and the junction held 6 bases outside the gene matches. Germline CDR1 and CDR2: SGHNT and YENEEA. In DNA, the CDR3 is TGTGCCAGCAGCTTATCCAGCGGGAAAAACAATGAGCAGTTCTTC. This translates into CASSLSSGKNNEQFF.

Note on this clonotype: A read error is possible here, since a much larger clone lies one base away. The J gene is TRBJ2-6, the V gene TRBV11-2; 12 bases fit TRBD2. Germline loops: CDR1 SGHAT, CDR2 FQNNGV. Unmatched junction bases numbered 7, after V lost 5 bases and J lost 2 bases. CDR3 length: 18 residues. The CDR3 nucleotides are TGTGCCAGCAGCCCGACTAGCGGGAGACGGCCTGGGGCCAACGTCCTGACTTTC. Its translation is CASSPTSGRRPGANVLTF.

This clonotype showed up just a few times. V and J are TRBV3-1 and TRBJ2-1, with a tentative D call TRBD2 (5 bases). CDR1 and CDR2 from the germline V gene are LGHDT and YNNKEL (reference sequence). The CDR3 extends over 16 amino acids. V gave up 1 base and J gave up 8 bases, with 18 bases separating them. This CDR3 reads CASSQALATRSHEQFF. The CDR3 nucleotides read TGTGCCAGCAGCCAAGCACTCGCAACTAGATCCCATGAGCAGTTCTTC.